Listed below are T cell receptor beta chains from one sample, sequenced in a study of blood T cells in healthy people across ages. A single record per CDR3 protein comes from TCRdb applying MiXCR to the 5' RACE reads. The data contain approximately 800,000 distinct CDR3 sequences, less than 70% of them singletons. Sequences were obtained from blood. The origin of the receptors is a man older than 75 in good health. The CDR3 runs from the conserved cysteine through the conserved F or W.

length: 12; J: TRBJ1-2; V: TRBV19; CDR3: CASKISVGGYTF
length: 13; J: TRBJ2-4; V: TRBV29-1; CDR3: CSVVGRVKNIQYF
length: 14; J: TRBJ2-3; V: TRBV2; CDR3: CASATGGSLDTQYF
length: 18; J: TRBJ2-3; V: TRBV24-1; CDR3: CATSDSLGAGGKADTQYF
length: 15; J: TRBJ2-6; V: TRBV30; CDR3: CAWTKDSFGANVLTF
length: 13; J: TRBJ1-1; V: TRBV5-1; CDR3: CASSPAGLSEAFF
length: 15; J: TRBJ2-7; V: TRBV29-1; CDR3: CSVEDSGGRIDEQYF
length: 15; J: TRBJ2-7; V: TRBV4-2; CDR3: CASSQAALDFSEQYF
length: 17; J: -; V: TRBV27; CDR3: CASSPGQGTLVRDEQYF
length: 13; J: TRBJ2-7; V: TRBV6-6; CDR3: CANSSDRVGEQYF
length: 15; J: TRBJ2-5; V: TRBV18; CDR3: CASSPIAVGEETQYF
length: 16; J: TRBJ2-2; V: TRBV6-5; CDR3: CASSPFGAGEGGELFF
length: 14; J: TRBJ2-2; V: TRBV6-2/TRBV6-3; CDR3: CASKTTRGTGELFF
length: 15; J: TRBJ1-1; V: TRBV2; CDR3: CASSVRPGIATEAFF
length: 15; J: TRBJ2-7; V: TRBV20-1; CDR3: CSARVSAGTSYEQYF
length: 16; J: TRBJ2-7; V: TRBV13; CDR3: CASSFTSGPRPYEQYF
length: 16; J: TRBJ1-3; V: TRBV6-6; CDR3: CASSQDLTGSGNTIYF
length: 16; J: TRBJ1-2; V: TRBV4-2; CDR3: CASSQEIWGARYGYTF
length: 15; J: TRBJ2-7; V: TRBV20-1; CDR3: CSARDHQRDSYEQYF
length: 18; J: TRBJ2-3; V: TRBV7-2; CDR3: CASSLNLASGGRTDTQYF
length: 18; J: TRBJ2-3; V: TRBV6-5; CDR3: CASSWEMQRVSSTDTQYF
length: 15; J: TRBJ1-4; V: TRBV12-3/TRBV12-4; CDR3: CASSGRDPGGEKLFF
length: 13; J: TRBJ2-7; V: TRBV7-9; CDR3: CASRGQGVREQYF
length: 13; J: TRBJ2-7; V: TRBV20-1; CDR3: CSGRDRISYEQYF
length: 15; J: TRBJ2-3; V: TRBV14; CDR3: CASSQDQTLGRDAYF
length: 15; J: TRBJ1-1; V: TRBV6-2/TRBV6-3; CDR3: CASRPTGQGNTEAFF
length: 15; J: TRBJ2-1; V: TRBV5-1; CDR3: CASSSSGATYNEQFF
length: 13; J: TRBJ2-1; V: TRBV9; CDR3: CASSVVGRNEQFF
length: 15; J: TRBJ2-7; V: TRBV6-1; CDR3: CASSEGGTVSYEQYF
length: 15; J: TRBJ2-3; V: TRBV6-1; CDR3: CASSEVGYRGDTQYF
length: 15; J: -; V: TRBV28; CDR3: CASSPQQTGVYEQYF
length: 13; J: TRBJ1-2; V: TRBV6-5; CDR3: CASSTTPNYGYTF
length: 16; J: TRBJ2-7; V: TRBV25-1; CDR3: CASSERGGAGSYEQYF
length: 14; J: TRBJ2-4; V: TRBV27; CDR3: CASSPQGRKNIQYF
length: 14; J: TRBJ2-2; V: TRBV2; CDR3: CASSEAQGLGELFF
length: 13; J: -; V: TRBV20-1; CDR3: CSAPGDSTYEQYF
length: 16; J: TRBJ1-2; V: TRBV28; CDR3: CASSPRTGGTGDGYTF
length: 17; J: TRBJ2-4; V: TRBV21-1; CDR3: CASSKESVGQTKNIQYF
length: 14; J: TRBJ1-2; V: TRBV3-1; CDR3: CASSFSANLNGYTF
length: 15; J: TRBJ2-1; V: TRBV24-1; CDR3: CATSDSAGANNEQFF
length: 14; J: TRBJ2-5; V: TRBV12-3/TRBV12-4; CDR3: CATLVAGGPSEQYF
length: 14; J: TRBJ2-1; V: TRBV28; CDR3: CASTPGGPGSEQFF